The entry below gives a single T cell receptor beta chain sequence along with its context. As handled by the study authors: Nucleated cell number was recorded as an estimate derived from reference gene primer amplification. Sequenced by immunoSEQ multiplex PCR; TCRdb stores in-frame clones only, minus some. V and J calls and clone size are those listed in that table; D and trimming were worked out from the DNA. The table lists over 120,000 clones, approximately 89% of them singletons. CDR3 size: 16 residues. CDR1 LNHDA and CDR2 SQIVND come from the germline V gene (reference sequence). V lost 5 bases and J lost 4, with 19 bases in between. The entry originates in a study of blood T cell repertoires in COVID-19. Study in general: Material from acute and convalescent COVID-19 was sourced from the United States, Italy and Spain. T cells, B-cell-depleted T cells, or PBMCs provided the cDNA or gDNA that served as material.

This TCR came from a human donor in a cohort sampled during active COVID-19. The sequenced sample was peripheral blood. The V and J genes are TRBV19 and TRBJ2-3; possible D gene TRBD2, 7 bases. DNA for the CDR3: TGTGCCAGTAGTCCCGAGAGGGGCGGGGGCTCAGATACGCAGTATTTT. The encoded protein is CASSPERGGGSDTQYF.